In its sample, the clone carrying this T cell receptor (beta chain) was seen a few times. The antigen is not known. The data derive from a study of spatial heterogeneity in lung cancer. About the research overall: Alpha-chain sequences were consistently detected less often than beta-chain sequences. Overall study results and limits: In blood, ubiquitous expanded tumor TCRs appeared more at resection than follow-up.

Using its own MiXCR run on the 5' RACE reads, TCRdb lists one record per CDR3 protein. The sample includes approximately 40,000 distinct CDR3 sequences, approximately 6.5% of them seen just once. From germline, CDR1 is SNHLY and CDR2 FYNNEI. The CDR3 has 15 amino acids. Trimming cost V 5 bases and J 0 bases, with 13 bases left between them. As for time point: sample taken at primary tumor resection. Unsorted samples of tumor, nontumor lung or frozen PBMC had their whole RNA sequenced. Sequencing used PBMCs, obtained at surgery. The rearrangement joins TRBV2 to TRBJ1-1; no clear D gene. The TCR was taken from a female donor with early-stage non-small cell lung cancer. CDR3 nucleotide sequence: TGTGCCAGCAGTTCCGGTAGGAACTTGAACACTGAAGCTTTCTTT. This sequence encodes CASSSGRNLNTEAFF.